What follows are 31 T cell receptor beta chains derived from one specimen sequenced in a study of CD8 T cells in ankylosing spondylitis. One entry per CDR3 protein, called by TCRdb with MiXCR from the 5' RACE reads. The table has approximately 220,000 distinct CDR3 sequences, about 10% seen once. Material: blood, either unsorted or a sorted T cell fraction (not recorded which). The receptors shown here come from a male donor with ankylosing spondylitis or in good health (not recorded which).

This clonotype was counted between two and nine times. The genes are TRBV7-2 and TRBJ2-3; 9 bases are a match to TRBD2. This CDR3 spans 16 amino acids. Germline V gives CDR1 SGHTA, CDR2 FQGNSA. The V and J ends lost 1 base and 6 bases, in that order; junction bases with no gene match: 8. This chain's CDR3 is CASSLGRGGARDTQYF. The CDR3 DNA sequence: TGTGCCAGCAGCTTAGGGCGGGGGGGGGCCAGGGATACGCAGTATTTT.

This clonotype turned up a few times. The chain's CDR3 is CSAVSEPETYEQYF. CDR3 coding DNA: TGCAGTGCCGTCAGCGAACCAGAAACCTACGAGCAGTACTTC. The chain links TRBV20-1 to TRBJ2-7; D is unresolved. CDR1 DFQATT and CDR2 SNEGSKA come from the germline V gene (reference sequence). The CDR3 runs to 14 residues. V lost 6 bases, J lost 2 bases, and 17 bases lay in between.

This clonotype was detected ten times or more. The V and J genes are TRBV20-1 and TRBJ2-1, with 8 bases that match TRBD2. Germline V gene sequence: CDR1 DFQATT, CDR2 SNEGSKA (reference sequence). The CDR3 covers 12 residues. The ends lost 6 bases at V and 9 bases at J; junction bases unmatched: 7. This CDR3 is CSAPGTRAEQFF. The CDR3 nucleotides read TGCAGTGCCCCCGGGACTAGGGCTGAGCAGTTCTTC.

This clonotype was found many times. V and J are TRBV15 and TRBJ1-4; tentatively, D is TRBD1 (5 bases). CDR1 is LNHNV and CDR2 is YYDKDF in the germline V gene (reference sequence). V was pared by 0 bases and J by 13 bases, with 21 bases between. This CDR3 contains 16 residues. The CDR3 nucleotides read TGTGCCACCAGCAGAGATGGGGCCGGGACGGCTATAAGACTGTTTTTT. Translation: CATSRDGAGTAIRLFF.

This clonotype was seen at least ten times. This chain connects TRBV7-2 to TRBJ2-3; TRBD2 aligns across 10 bases. Trimming cost V 1 base and J 4 bases; bases outside gene matches: 8. This CDR3 is 17 amino acids long. CDR1 and CDR2 (germline): SGHTA, FQGNSA. As DNA, the CDR3 is TGTGCCAGCAGCTTAGGGCGGGGGACTAGCGTTTCAGATACGCAGTATTTT. Translation gives CASSLGRGTSVSDTQYF. Full variable domain (outside the CDR3, taken from reference TRBV7-2 and TRBJ2-3): GAGVSQSPSNKVTEKGKDVELRCDPISGHTALYWYRQSLGQGLEFLIYFQGNSAPDKSGLPSDRFSAERTGGSVSTLTIQRTQQEDSAVYLCASSLGRGTSVSDTQYFGPGTRLTVL.

This clonotype was detected a few times. The chain joins TRBV27 to TRBJ2-1, with TRBD2 as a possible D gene (6 bases). The germline V gene has CDR1 MNHEY and CDR2 SMNVEV (reference sequence). V gave up 0 bases and J gave up 9 bases, with 15 bases separating them. CDR3 length: 15 amino acids. The CDR3 nucleotides read TGTGCCAGCAGTTTATCGGCAGGGTGGGGAGGTGAGCAGTTCTTC. As protein: CASSLSAGWGGEQFF.

This clonotype was recorded at least ten times. This chain links TRBV5-6 with TRBJ2-7; 7 bases align to TRBD1. The germline V gene encodes CDR1 SGHDT and CDR2 YYEEEE. This CDR3 contains 15 residues. Trimming cost V 4 bases and J 3 bases; bases outside gene matches: 10. In DNA, the CDR3 is TGTGCCAGCAGCCCGCGACAGGGACGGCGCTACGAGCAGTACTTC. Its translation: CASSPRQGRRYEQYF.

This clonotype was detected ten times or more. V and J are TRBV5-1 and TRBJ2-3; 10 bases match TRBD2. Germline CDR1 reads SGHRS; CDR2 reads YFSETQ. V lost 3 bases, J lost 2 bases, and 6 bases stayed unmatched. The CDR3 covers 16 residues. The CDR3 nucleotides are TGCGCCAGCAGCTCGGCTAGCGGGGGAAACACAGATACGCAGTATTTT. This encodes CASSSASGGNTDTQYF. Combining the CDR3 with reference TRBV5-1 and TRBJ2-3 gives the whole variable domain KAGVTQTPRYLIKTRGQQVTLSCSPISGHRSVSWYQQTPGQGLQFLFEYFSETQRNKGNFPGRFSGRQFSNSRSEMNVSTLELGDSALYLCASSSASGGNTDTQYFGPGTRLTVL.

The rearrangement uses TRBV12-3 or TRBV12-4 and TRBJ1-2, with 7 bases lining up with TRBD1. The CDR3 is 14 residues long. V lost 7 bases and J lost 8; bases outside the gene matches: 13. The CDR3 coding sequence is TGTGCCAGCACTTCACCCGACAGGGTACACGGCTACACCTTC. Translating it yields CASTSPDRVHGYTF.

This clonotype was seen ten or more times. The V and J genes are TRBV12-3 or TRBV12-4 and TRBJ2-1, with D perhaps matching TRBD2 (7 bases). The CDR3 covers 17 residues. The ends were cut back, 2 bases at V and 8 bases at J, with 22 bases in the middle. CDR3 DNA: TGTGCCAGCAGTTTATTTTTGGGGGGGGCGTTCTTCGATGAGCAGTTCTTC. This codes for CASSLFLGGAFFDEQFF.

Points on this clonotype: A read error may explain this, as a much larger clone is one base away. V and J are TRBV9 and TRBJ1-4; maybe TRBD1 (6 bases). Germline V CDR1 and CDR2: SGDLS, YYNGEE. The CDR3 contains 16 residues. CDR3 DNA: TGTCCCAGCAGCGCCCGACCGGACAGCTCATGGGAAAAACTGTTTTTT. The encoded protein is CPSSARPDSSWEKLFF.

This clonotype came up many times. The chain carries TRBV5-1 and TRBJ2-3; the D call may be TRBD1 or TRBD2 (6 bases each). The CDR3 covers 14 residues. Germline V gene sequence: CDR1 SGHRS, CDR2 YFSETQ. The germline V and J ends were trimmed by 4 bases and 2 bases, with 11 bases remaining between them. This chain's CDR3 is CASSGGTPTDTQYF. In DNA, the CDR3 is TGCGCCAGCAGCGGCGGGACACCCACAGATACGCAGTATTTT.

This clonotype has a count of ten or more. The gene calls are TRBV7-9 and TRBJ2-7; D call uncertain. This CDR3 has 12 amino acids. With 1 base removed from V and 4 bases from J, the gap between germline ends came to 5 bases. Germline V gene lookup returns CDR1 SEHNR and CDR2 FQNEAQ (reference sequence). As DNA, the CDR3 is TGTGCCAGCAGCTTAGTACTTTACGAGCAGTACTTC. It yields the protein CASSLVLYEQYF. Drawing the rest from reference TRBV7-9 and TRBJ2-7, the complete variable domain is DTGVSQNPRHKITKRGQNVTFRCDPISEHNRLYWYRQTLGQGPEFLTYFQNEAQLEKSRLLSDRFSAERPKGSFSTLEIQRTEQGDSAMYLCASSLVLYEQYFGPGTRLTVT.

This clonotype was seen more than once but under ten times. V gene TRBV28 combines with J gene TRBJ2-1; the match to TRBD2 covers 7 bases. CDR1 is MDHEN, CDR2 SYDVKM, per germline. V dropped 8 bases and J dropped 3; count of bases not matched to a gene: 7. The CDR3 sequence is 14 residues long. The CDR3 reads CASWTGGNYNEQFF. DNA for the CDR3: TGTGCCAGCTGGACGGGGGGAAACTACAATGAGCAGTTCTTC.

This clonotype was counted many times. V usage is TRBV6-2 or TRBV6-3 and J usage is TRBJ2-7, with D perhaps matching TRBD1 (6 bases). V lost 0 bases and J lost 3, with 18 bases in between. This CDR3 comprises 17 residues. Germline loops: CDR1 MNHEY, CDR2 SVGEGT. CDR3 coding DNA: TGTGCCAGCAGTTACTCGAATGATGCAGGGGCGGTCTACGAGCAGTACTTC. Translation: CASSYSNDAGAVYEQYF.

A few counts support this clonotype. This rearrangement joins TRBV4-2 to TRBJ2-5; D remains unclear. V lost 4 bases, J lost 5 bases, and 11 bases lay in between. The germline V gene encodes CDR1 LGHNA and CDR2 YNFKEQ. The CDR3 has 13 amino acids. CDR3: CASSLRAEETQYF. Written as DNA, the CDR3 is TGTGCCAGCAGCCTTCGGGCCGAGGAGACCCAGTACTTC.

This clonotype showed up many times. The J gene is TRBJ2-1, the V gene TRBV24-1; 10 nucleotides match TRBD1. CDR1 and CDR2 from the germline V gene are KGHDR and SFDVKD. The CDR3 runs 15 residues. Trimming at V came to 3 bases and at J to 5 bases, leaving 3 bases not matched to a gene. CDR3 DNA sequence: TGTGCCACCAGTGATCGAGACAGGGGGCACAATGAGCAGTTCTTC. This codes for CATSDRDRGHNEQFF.

This clonotype was detected many times. The chain carries TRBV28 and TRBJ1-2; D gene uncertain. Trimming cost V 5 bases and J 8 bases, with 12 bases left between them. Per germline, CDR1 MDHEN and CDR2 SYDVKM. This CDR3 comprises 12 residues. In nucleotides, the CDR3 is TGTGCCAGCAGTCCTCAAATGGGCGGCTACACCTTC. Its protein product is CASSPQMGGYTF.

The table lists this clonotype with many counts. This chain links TRBV6-5 with TRBJ2-1; 8 bases map to TRBD1. The CDR3 runs to 16 residues. V gave up 2 bases and J gave up 5 bases; unmatched junction bases: 8. Per germline, CDR1 MNHEY and CDR2 SVGAGI. DNA for the CDR3: TGTGCCAGCAGTTACGCTTGGACAGGGATGGACAATGAGCAGTTCTTC. It encodes CASSYAWTGMDNEQFF.

This clonotype was recorded many times. The V and J genes are TRBV5-1 and TRBJ2-3, with D unclear. Germline lookup yields CDR1 SGHRS and CDR2 YFSETQ. V was pared by 0 bases and J by 6 bases, with 11 bases between. The CDR3 totals 14 residues. CDR3 in DNA: TGCGCCAGCAGCTTGGACGTTTTTGGGGATACGCAGTATTTT. Translating it yields CASSLDVFGDTQYF.

This clonotype was counted only a few times. The genes are TRBV5-1 and TRBJ2-1; the match to TRBD2 covers 10 bases. Germline trimming cut 0 bases from V and 6 bases from J; bases unmatched to any gene: 6. There are 16 residues in the CDR3. The V gene's germline CDR1 is SGHRS and CDR2 YFSETQ. DNA for the CDR3: TGCGCCAGCAGCTTGGAGGGGGCTAGCGGGGGCAATGAGCAGTTCTTC. It is translated as CASSLEGASGGNEQFF.

This sequence joins TRBV5-1 and TRBJ2-7, with 7 bases fitting TRBD1. Germline CDR1 reads SGHRS; CDR2 reads YFSETQ. This CDR3 is 15 amino acids long. With V trimmed by 1 base and J by 6 bases, 10 bases remained unmatched. CDR3 loop: CASSLPGTADSEQYF. For the CDR3, the DNA is TGCGCCAGCAGCTTGCCCGGGACAGCGGATAGCGAGCAGTACTTC.

This clonotype was counted a few times. The chain carries TRBV7-9 and TRBJ2-1, with TRBD2 matching over 8 bases. The CDR3 is 16 amino acids. Germline V CDR1 and CDR2: SEHNR, FQNEAQ (reference sequence). V shed 1 base and J 9 bases; nucleotides not matched to a gene: 11. This CDR3 is CASSLVGAGAWGEQFF. CDR3 DNA: TGTGCCAGCAGCTTAGTGGGAGCGGGGGCGTGGGGTGAGCAGTTCTTC.

The gene calls are TRBV16 and TRBJ1-2; 11 bases fit TRBD1. The CDR3 has 16 amino acids. CDR1 and CDR2 from the germline V gene are KGHSY and FQNENV. After removal of 4 bases from V and 0 bases from J, the junction contained 4 bases not matched to a gene. The CDR3 protein is CASSRGQGAPNYGYTF. As DNA, the CDR3 is TGTGCCAGCAGCCGAGGACAGGGGGCCCCTAACTATGGCTACACCTTC.

This clonotype was seen repeatedly, ten times or more. The V and J genes are TRBV5-1 and TRBJ2-5; 8 nucleotides align to TRBD2. Germline-derived CDR1 and CDR2 are SGHRS and YFSETQ. The CDR3 runs 14 residues. V lost 4 bases and J lost 5; bases outside the gene matches: 7. CDR3 region: CASSPGTRGETQYF. CDR3 sequence (DNA): TGCGCCAGCAGCCCTGGGACTAGAGGGGAGACCCAGTACTTC.

This clonotype has ten or more counts. The chain links TRBV29-1 to TRBJ2-1; D assignment may be TRBD1 or TRBD2 (5 bases each). The CDR3 totals 14 residues. V lost 1 base and J lost 0, with 7 bases in between. Germline CDR1 is SQVTM and CDR2 is ANQGSEA. CDR3 DNA sequence: TGCAGCGTTGAAGGGGGGACCTCCTACAATGAGCAGTTCTTC. Amino acids: CSVEGGTSYNEQFF.

This clonotype was seen many times. V is TRBV2 and J is TRBJ1-2, with 9 bases aligning to TRBD1. J lost 3 bases, V lost 6 bases, and 5 bases had no gene match. CDR3 length: 14 residues. Germline V gene lookup returns CDR1 SNHLY and CDR2 FYNNEI. Here the CDR3 reads CASSPQGAHYGYTF. CDR3 bases: TGTGCCAGCAGCCCACAGGGGGCCCACTATGGCTACACCTTC.

The table lists this clonotype with many counts. V and J are TRBV5-6 and TRBJ2-5; D not certain. Germline values: CDR1 SGHDT, CDR2 YYEEEE. The CDR3 loop spans 13 amino acids. V was trimmed by 6 bases and J by 5 bases, leaving 14 bases between them. The CDR3 is CASTKSTRETQYF. CDR3 coding DNA: TGTGCCAGCACCAAGAGTACGCGGGAGACCCAGTACTTC. The complete variable domain, with remaining parts taken from reference TRBV5-6 and TRBJ2-5, reads DAGVTQSPTHLIKTRGQQVTLRCSPKSGHDTVSWYQQALGQGPQFIFQYYEEEERQRGNFPDRFSGHQFPNYSSELNVNALLLGDSALYLCASTKSTRETQYFGPGTRLLVL.

There are many counts of this clonotype. J is TRBJ2-5 and V is TRBV9; 8 positions match TRBD2. Losses at the gene ends were 0 bases for V and 5 bases for J; bases not matched to a gene: 3. The CDR3 has 14 amino acids. Germline CDR1 SGDLS, CDR2 YYNGEE. CDR3 bases: TGTGCCAGCAGCGTAGTCGGGAGGGGGGAGACCCAGTACTTC. Amino acid sequence: CASSVVGRGETQYF.

This clonotype was found a few times. The chain recombines TRBV6-1 with TRBJ2-7, with D unresolved. The ends were cut back, 7 bases at V and 0 bases at J, with 16 bases in the middle. The CDR3 has 15 amino acids. The V gene's germline CDR1 is MNHNS and CDR2 SASEGT. CDR3 region: CASTKTSRSSYEQYF. CDR3 in DNA: TGTGCCAGCACTAAAACCTCCAGGAGCTCCTACGAGCAGTACTTC.

The chain employs TRBV7-3 and TRBJ2-5; 7 bases match TRBD1. V lost 5 bases and J lost 9; bases outside the gene matches: 9. CDR1 and CDR2 from the germline V gene are SGHTA and FQGTGA. The CDR3 contains 13 residues. CDR3 DNA: TGTGCCAGCAGCAAGGGACAGTCAGCGGCCCAGTACTTC. Translation gives CASSKGQSAAQYF.